Reported below is one T cell receptor (beta chain). This sample was taken from a study of blood T cell repertoires in COVID-19. Sequencing was performed with immunoSEQ multiplex PCR; in TCRdb, only in-frame clones are kept and a portion is missing. This table has about 170,000 clones, approximately 88% appearing once. Germline V lookup: CDR1 SGHTA, CDR2 FQGNSA. The CDR3 has 15 residues. V was trimmed by 0 bases and J by 6 bases, leaving 12 bases between them. J is TRBJ2-1 and V is TRBV7-2; possible D gene TRBD2, 6 bases. This TCR came from a woman in her fifties or sixties with acute or convalescent COVID-19. Sequences were obtained from peripheral blood. Here the CDR3 reads CASSLARERFNEQFF. The CDR3 nucleotides read TGTGCCAGCAGCTTAGCTCGGGAGCGGTTCAATGAGCAGTTCTTC.